This T cell receptor beta chain was recorded in a study of beta chain features in type 1 diabetes (dated by TCRdb to about 2018). For context, the study as a whole: Mean age, gender distribution, total cell number and subset yield were not different between patients and healthy donors. A total of approximately 99,000,000 sorted cells were examined across all samples, and RNA yield correlated strongly with the number of cells per subset. The study compared the TCRB repertoires of sorted circulating CD4+ T cell subsets in recently diagnosed type 1 diabetes patients with those in matched healthy donors. Naive and central memory subsets were obtained from all 28 donors, but regulatory and stem cell-like memory subsets were isolated from only 8 patients and roughly 8 healthy donors. On the study overall, not on this receptor specifically: At VDJ recombination sites, patients with type 1 diabetes made fewer insertions and deleted more nucleotides, a pattern implying thymic rearrangement abnormalities. Type 1 diabetes patients showed a moderate but significant shortening of TCRB CDR3 length in all four CD4+ subsets. HLA sub-analyses involved small numbers of individuals, so any influence of HLA type on TCRB rearrangement remained unresolved. PCR might favor shorter templates, but patient and control samples were amplified and corrected together, so any skew would affect both groups equally. Naive, central memory and regulatory TCRB repertoires appeared to be more alike among patients than among healthy donors. Because cDNA rather than genomic DNA was sequenced, highly expressing activated cells could have been over-represented, although no difference in activation and CD3 levels was found between groups.

The entire isolated RNA was reverse transcribed using the High Capacity cDNA Reverse Transcription Kit, and thus expressed TCRB transcripts were sequenced. Deep immunoSEQ sequencing was applied to naive, central memory and regulatory T cell samples, giving an average of about 3.4 million total reads per sample. Sorted cells were lysed in RLT buffer, and RNA was extracted using DNase-treated RNeasy Micro or Mini kits according to cell number. To prevent cross-contamination, every cell subset was processed on its own, while patient and healthy donor samples were processed together. The immunoSEQ multiplex PCR was used to amplify TCRB sequences from cDNA, generating 87-bp fragments that spanned the CDR3 region. The amplicons were sequenced using the Illumina HiSeq platform. Processing in the source paper ran as follows. PCR bias was computationally corrected using synthetic template baselines, reads within Hamming distance 2 were collapsed, and singletons that could not be merged were discarded. By aligning reads against IMGT, V, D and J genes, CDR3 length, and insertions or deletions at six rearrangement sites were assigned. Within each subset, clonotype counts were normalized to sorted cell number, and only after that were true diversity and Gini coefficients computed with the tcR R package. The overlap coefficient, calculated on TCRB nucleotide sequences, was used to quantify repertoire sharing. Held by TCRdb, this immuneACCESS table contains in-frame sequences only and omits some clones. Under half of the omission traces to an unresolved V gene where checked; the cause of the rest is unknown. The V and J calls and clone size were taken over from that table, and D and trimming were inferred from the DNA. In all, the sample holds fewer than 350,000 clones, and about 7.8% of those were seen once. The ten most abundant clones make up more than 0.8% of the sample.

A single peripheral blood draw of approximately 120 mL on average was collected from each donor into heparinised tubes. Using a panel that included CD45RO, CCR7, CD25, CD127, CD95 and CD27, naive, central memory, regulatory and stem cell-like memory CD4+ T cells were sorted on a BD FACSAria II. Every sorted population had a purity above 95%. PBMCs were isolated immediately by Lymphoprep density gradient centrifugation and stained directly without culture. So that batch effects would be minimized, each experiment stained and sorted samples in pairs, pairing one healthy donor with one patient. Taken from cysteine to phenylalanine, the CDR3 has 14 residues. CDR3 DNA only is kept here, 42 bases in frame from base 1. From the germline V gene, CDR1 is SNHLY and CDR2 is FYNNEI. For this chain, trimming is 3 bases at the V end and 3 bases at the J end, and the number of junction bases without a gene match is 3.

For this clone: Its target antigen remains unknown. Base-call qualities are not available, and no considerably larger clone is one nucleotide away.

This chain is built from TRBV2 and TRBJ2-3; the junction holds 7 bases that match TRBD2. The receptor's source is a woman younger than 30 in good health. Sequencing used central memory CD4+ T cells from blood. The DNA sequence is given as TGTGCCAGCAGTGAGCAGGGAGGGACAGATACGCAGTATTTT. Its protein reads: CASSEQGGTDTQYF.